This T cell receptor (beta chain) derives from a study of blood T cell repertoires in COVID-19. Germline V gene lookup returns CDR1 KGHSH and CDR2 LQKENI. There are 14 residues in the CDR3. The V end was cut by 3 bases, the J end by 11 bases, with 17 bases between. The data were produced by immunoSEQ multiplex PCR, yet TCRdb's version contains in-frame clones alone and is incomplete. The sample includes some 76,000 clones, almost 85% seen only once; the top ten take roughly 11%. What was sequenced was peripheral blood. The clonotype originates from a man in his fifties with acute or convalescent COVID-19. The rearrangement joins TRBV18 to TRBJ1-5, with D possibly TRBD1 on 5 matching bases. The CDR3 here is CASSPGHGLGAQHF. The CDR3 DNA sequence: TGTGCCAGCTCACCCGGACACGGCCTAGGGGCCCAGCATTTT. The complete variable domain, with remaining parts taken from reference TRBV18 and TRBJ1-5, reads NAGVMQNPRHLVRRRGQEARLRCSPMKGHSHVYWYRQLPEEGLKFMVYLQKENIIDESGMPKERFSAEFPKEGPSILRIQQVVRGDSAAYFCASSPGHGLGAQHFGDGTRLSIL.